This note documents a single TCR beta chain sequence. Its specificity is not known. Sequencing used immunoSEQ multiplex PCR; TCRdb keeps in-frame clones, though not all of them. Of roughly 89,000 clones listed, 91% were seen once; the top ten hold more than 0.095%. Germline V CDR1 and CDR2: MNHEY, SVGAGI. The CDR3 contains 12 residues. Trimming took 5 bases from V and 9 from J, leaving 13 bases between them. This sample was included in a study of graft-versus-host responses after intestinal transplantation. Study outcomes and limitations: High graft-versus-host to host-versus-graft clonal ratios were found in allografts of patients who had graft-donor T cell macrochimerism.

The source was unstimulated CD4+ T cells sorted from spleen or lymph node cells, collected before intestinal transplant. This chain connects TRBV6-5 to TRBJ2-5; perhaps TRBD1 as D (5 bases). The origin of this receptor is a human donor who received an intestinal transplant. CDR3 sequence reads: CASSHPQGPQYF. The CDR3 DNA sequence: TGTGCCAGCAGTCATCCCCAGGGTCCCCAGTACTTC.